These 15 T cell receptor beta chains originate from one sample sequenced in a study of T-cell reconstitution after alpha-beta-depleted transplantation in children. Construction of the TCRbeta library involved unique molecular identifiers. TCRdb reanalysed the PCR reads using MiXCR and keeps one entry per CDR3 protein. The table shows 700,000 or so distinct CDR3 sequences, with under 15% occurring only once. The input for sequencing was PBMCs, taken before TCRalphabeta/CD19-depleted stem cell transplant. The receptors were gathered from a girl between 2 and 10 years old with congenital amegakaryocytic thrombocytopenia, due to receive a stem cell transplant.

This clonotype was seen a handful of times. The chain employs TRBV28 and TRBJ1-5, with TRBD1 as a possible D gene (6 bases). CDR1 is MDHEN and CDR2 is SYDVKM in the germline V gene. This CDR3 spans 14 amino acids. The V end was cut by 7 bases, the J end by 0 bases, with 10 bases between. The CDR3: CASKGESSNQPQHF. The CDR3 region has the DNA TGTGCCAGCAAGGGGGAAAGTAGCAATCAGCCCCAGCATTTT.

This clonotype was detected ten times or more. The DNA for the CDR3 is TGTGCCAGCAGCAGGACAGGGAGAGGTGAAAAACTGTTTTTT. This sequence encodes CASSRTGRGEKLFF. The chain combines TRBV6-5 with TRBJ1-4; TRBD1 agrees at 8 bases. The CDR3 is made up of 14 amino acids. In germline, CDR1 is MNHEY, CDR2 SVGAGI. Germline trimming cut 6 bases from V and 7 bases from J; bases unmatched to any gene: 7.

The table lists this clonotype with many counts. The chain combines TRBV27 with TRBJ1-5; possible D gene TRBD1, 6 bases. With 4 bases removed from V and 0 bases from J, the gap between germline ends came to 7 bases. This CDR3 region has 14 residues. Germline CDR1 MNHEY, CDR2 SMNVEV (reference sequence). CDR3 region: CASSSGVSNQPQHF. The CDR3 DNA sequence: TGTGCCAGCAGTTCAGGGGTTAGCAATCAGCCCCAGCATTTT.

This chain links TRBV6-1 with TRBJ2-7; no clear D gene. V dropped 0 bases and J dropped 4 bases, with 10 bases sitting between them. This CDR3 region has 14 residues. The germline gives CDR1 MNHNS, CDR2 SASEGT. CDR3 residues: CASSEATWGYEQYF. The CDR3 DNA is TGTGCCAGCAGTGAAGCTACCTGGGGTTACGAGCAGTACTTC.

This chain links TRBV19 with TRBJ1-1; perhaps TRBD1 as D (5 bases). The ends were cut back, 4 bases at V and 0 bases at J, with 9 bases in the middle. This CDR3 spans 14 amino acids. CDR1 is LNHDA, CDR2 SQIVND, per germline (reference sequence). The CDR3 sequence: CASSSPGLNTEAFF. CDR3 bases: TGTGCCAGTAGTAGCCCAGGGTTGAACACTGAAGCTTTCTTT.

This rearrangement joins TRBV29-1 to TRBJ1-2; 7 bases agree with TRBD1. Per germline, CDR1 SQVTM and CDR2 ANQGSEA. The J segment lost 8 bases and the V segment lost 7 bases, leaving 7 bases of the junction unmatched. This CDR3 is built from 11 residues. The CDR3 DNA reads TGCAGCGCGACAGGGTTAGACGGCTACACCTTC. This encodes CSATGLDGYTF.

This clonotype was counted between two and nine times. V and J are TRBV20-1 and TRBJ2-5, with 7 nucleotides matching TRBD1. The J segment lost 5 bases and the V segment lost 1 base, leaving 7 bases of the junction unmatched. This CDR3 comprises 14 residues. Germline V gives CDR1 DFQATT, CDR2 SNEGSKA (reference sequence). The CDR3: CSARGWADRETQYF. The CDR3 DNA reads as TGCAGTGCTAGAGGGTGGGCGGACAGGGAGACCCAGTACTTC.

The CDR3 nucleotides read TGTGCCAGCAGCCACGGGGGGAGGGCTTCCAATGAGCAGTTCTTC. This codes for CASSHGGRASNEQFF. V gene TRBV11-3 combines with J gene TRBJ2-1; TRBD2 aligns across 7 bases. J lost 6 bases, V lost 5 bases, and 10 bases had no gene match. CDR3 length: 15 amino acids. Germline V gene data show CDR1 as SGHNT and CDR2 as YENEEA.

The chain is built from TRBV20-1 and TRBJ2-3, with 7 bases aligning to TRBD1. Losses at the gene ends were 5 bases for V and 3 bases for J; bases not matched to a gene: 14. Germline lookup yields CDR1 DFQATT and CDR2 SNEGSKA (reference sequence). This CDR3 has 16 residues. The CDR3 DNA is TGCAGTGCTCCCCTCCCGGGGAAGGGGGCAACAGATACGCAGTATTTT. It is translated as CSAPLPGKGATDTQYF.

This clonotype appeared many times. The chain joins TRBV4-1 to TRBJ2-4; 8 bases fit TRBD2. J gave up 0 bases and V 0 bases, and 4 bases lay outside the gene matches. Germline V lookup: CDR1 MGHRA, CDR2 YSYEKL. CDR3 length equals 17 residues. The CDR3 loop is CASSQDRLAGAKNIQYF. As DNA, the CDR3 is TGCGCCAGCAGCCAAGATCGGCTAGCGGGAGCCAAAAACATTCAGTACTTC.

This clonotype has more than one count but fewer than ten. The V gene is TRBV4-2, the J gene TRBJ2-1, with a weak D call TRBD2 (6 bases). V was clipped by 0 bases and J by 5 bases, with 17 bases between them. The CDR3 totals 17 residues. Germline V CDR1 and CDR2: LGHNA, YNFKEQ. The CDR3 region is CASSQERPQPGDNEQFF. CDR3 DNA: TGTGCCAGCAGCCAAGAACGACCCCAACCGGGGGACAATGAGCAGTTCTTC.

This clonotype was seen repeatedly, ten times or more. The chain uses TRBV18 and TRBJ2-3; 9 bases match TRBD2. J gave up 5 bases and V 3 bases, and 21 bases lay outside the gene matches. Germline CDR1 reads KGHSH; CDR2 reads LQKENI. CDR3 length: 20 residues. CDR3: CASSPIVDRDASGNGDTQYF. The CDR3 DNA reads TGTGCCAGCTCACCGATTGTTGACAGGGACGCTAGCGGGAACGGAGATACGCAGTATTTT.

As concerns this clonotype: A clone one base away is much larger, so this may be a read error. The chain is built from TRBV24-1 and TRBJ2-3, with D perhaps TRBD2 (6 bases). The CDR3 extends over 15 amino acids. Between the trimmed V and J ends, which lost 0 bases and 5 bases, there was a span of 11 bases. Germline-derived CDR1 and CDR2 are KGHDR and SFDVKD. As DNA, the CDR3 is TGTGCCACCAGTGATTTGACCGGGAGCGGAGATACGCAGTATTTT. Translated: CATSDLTGSGDTQYF.

The chain employs TRBV30 and TRBJ2-3; 7 bases fit TRBD2. Germline V CDR1 and CDR2: GTSNPN, SVGIG (reference sequence). With 8 bases clipped from V and 10 bases from J, the junction kept 15 bases outside the gene matches. CDR3 length: 13 amino acids. The DNA of the CDR3 is TGTGCCCGCGATACAACTAGCGCCGACCCGCAGTATTTT. Translated: CARDTTSADPQYF.

This clonotype was counted many times. The chain employs TRBV29-1 and TRBJ1-2; D possibly corresponds to TRBD1 (5 bases). The V end lost 4 bases, the J end lost 4 bases, and 10 bases lay between the germline ends. The germline V gene encodes CDR1 SQVTM and CDR2 ANQGSEA. CDR3 length equals 12 residues. This CDR3 reads CSVAGLSYGYTF. CDR3 coding DNA: TGCAGCGTTGCAGGGTTGAGCTATGGCTACACCTTC.